This is a list of T cell receptor beta chains from one sample in a study of tumor-infiltrating lymphocytes in primary liver carcinoma. TCRdb re-derived calls from the multiplex PCR reads in MiXCR, one entry per CDR3 protein. The repertoire holds some 180,000 distinct CDR3 sequences, with 50% to 75% as singletons. The sequenced sample was peripheral blood. The receptors come from a middle-aged man with primary liver carcinoma and hepatitis B virus infection. CDR3s include the opening cysteine and the closing phenylalanine or tryptophan. The D gene is left open where the match is weak. Size values are once, few and many counts, or a class for expanded clones, and some rows have none.

D,J,V,size,CDR3,DNA
NA,TRBJ1-2,TRBV10-3,NA,CAISPKGGVGGYTF,TGTGCCATCAGTCCAAAGGGGGGGGTTGGTGGCTACACCTTC
NA,TRBJ1-1,TRBV11-2,NA,CASSLALRSEAFF,TGTGCCAGCAGCTTAGCCCTCCGGTCTGAAGCTTTCTTT
TRBD1,TRBJ1-1,TRBV7-9,NA,CASSFGTGSTGTEAFF,TGTGCCAGCAGCTTCGGGACAGGTAGTACCGGCACTGAAGCTTTCTTT
NA,TRBJ2-7,TRBV12-3/TRBV12-4,few,CASSDRVTPYEQYF,TGTGCCAGCAGTGATAGGGTAACCCCCTACGAGCAGTACTTC
NA,TRBJ2-5,TRBV6-1,NA,CASSQGYGTHYF,TGTGCCAGCAGTCAGGGGTACGGGACCCATTACTTC
NA,TRBJ2-7,TRBV28,NA,CVSSSRTEQYF,TGTGTCAGCAGTTCCCGGACAGAGCAGTACTTC
TRBD2,TRBJ2-1,TRBV30,NA,CAWSLGLAGDEQIF,TGTGCCTGGAGTCTAGGACTAGCGGGAGATGAGCAGATCTTC
TRBD1,TRBJ2-7,TRBV13,few,CASSLVTGTGSDEQYF,TGTGCCAGTAGCTTAGTTACCGGGACAGGGAGCGACGAGCAGTACTTC
NA,TRBJ1-1,TRBV29-1,NA,CSVLRTVGIEDFF,TGCAGCGTCCTGAGAACAGTGGGCATTGAAGATTTCTTT
NA,TRBJ2-3,TRBV11-2,NA,CASGLGASTDTQYF,TGTGCCAGCGGTTTAGGGGCTAGCACAGATACGCAGTATTTT
NA,TRBJ2-3,TRBV10-3,NA,CAIIWDGDTDTQYF,TGTGCCATCATATGGGACGGAGACACAGATACGCAGTATTTT
NA,TRBJ2-3,TRBV5-1,NA,CASSLASPPGHTQYF,TGCGCCAGCAGCTTGGCGTCCCCCCCCGGTCATACGCAGTATTTT
NA,TRBJ2-2,TRBV4-1,NA,CASSQFKDRGELFF,TGCGCCAGCAGCCAATTCAAGGACCGCGGGGAGCTGTTTTTT
NA,TRBJ2-7,TRBV6-2/TRBV6-3,NA,CATSYPPGLGYEQYF,TGTGCCACCAGTTACCCTCCGGGGCTGGGATACGAGCAGTACTTC
NA,TRBJ2-2,TRBV13,few,CASSLWRPPITGELFF,TGTGCCAGCAGCTTATGGAGGCCCCCTATCACCGGGGAGCTGTTTTTT
NA,TRBJ2-1,TRBV7-8,NA,CASSPPPVYNEQFF,TGTGCCAGCAGTCCTCCCCCGGTCTACAATGAGCAGTTCTTC
NA,TRBJ2-5,TRBV11-2,NA,CASSPRGRSQETQYF,TGCGCCAGCAGCCCCCGGGGCAGGAGTCAAGAGACCCAGTACTTC
TRBD2,TRBJ2-1,TRBV12-3/TRBV12-4,NA,CASSLLAGVGNEQFF,TGTGCCAGCAGTTTACTAGCGGGAGTGGGCAATGAGCAGTTCTTC
NA,TRBJ1-4,TRBV29-1,NA,CSVAGLATNEKLFF,TGCAGCGTTGCGGGCCTTGCAACTAATGAAAAACTGTTTTTT
NA,TRBJ2-2,TRBV4-1,NA,CASSPAGVRGNTGELFF,TGCGCCAGCAGCCCTGCCGGGGTGAGGGGGAACACCGGGGAGCTGTTTTTT
NA,TRBJ2-1,TRBV5-6,NA,CASNPGTFAYNEQFF,TGTGCCAGCAACCCGGGGACTTTTGCCTACAATGAGCAGTTCTTC
NA,TRBJ1-2,TRBV12-3/TRBV12-4,few,CASSLGGTNYGYTF,TGTGCCAGCAGTTTAGGGGGGACCAACTATGGCTACACCTTC
TRBD1,TRBJ2-5,TRBV11-1,NA,CASGMTGGGETQYF,TGTGCCAGCGGCATGACAGGGGGCGGAGAGACCCAGTACTTC
TRBD2,TRBJ2-3,TRBV7-2,NA,CASSPDRGDGGNTQYF,TGTGCCAGCAGCCCCGATAGGGGTGACGGGGGGAATACACAGTATTTT
NA,TRBJ2-1,TRBV6-1,NA,CASSDGESLPTNEQFF,TGTGCCAGCAGTGATGGGGAAAGCCTTCCTACTAATGAGCAGTTCTTC
TRBD2,TRBJ2-3,TRBV11-2,NA,CASIPPTSGSTDTQYF,TGTGCCAGTATCCCCCCGACTAGCGGCAGCACAGATACGCAGTACTTT
NA,TRBJ2-3,TRBV12-3/TRBV12-4,NA,CVSSLWAEGPSTDTQYF,TGTGTCAGCAGTTTATGGGCCGAGGGGCCCTCCACAGATACGCAGTATTTT
NA,TRBJ2-2,TRBV6-5,NA,CASTPSDAGELFF,TGTGCCAGCACCCCCTCTGATGCCGGGGAGCTGTTTTTT
TRBD1,TRBJ2-5,TRBV10-3,NA,CAISQPGQGETQYF,TGTGCCATCAGTCAACCGGGACAGGGTGAGACCCAGTACTTC
TRBD1,TRBJ1-2,TRBV12-3/TRBV12-4,few,CASSSTGNGYTF,TGTGCCAGCAGTTCGACAGGGAATGGCTACACCTTC
NA,TRBJ2-1,TRBV29-1,NA,CSGRLTGGVGNEQFF,TGCAGCGGACGACTAACGGGTGGGGTGGGGAATGAGCAGTTCTTC
NA,TRBJ2-7,TRBV29-1,NA,CSVQQDSYEQYF,TGCAGCGTTCAGCAGGACTCCTACGAGCAGTACTTC
NA,TRBJ2-6,TRBV29-1,NA,CSVEEKLWRGANVLTF,TGCAGCGTTGAGGAGAAACTATGGAGGGGGGCCAACGTCCTGACTTTC
TRBD2,TRBJ2-3,TRBV10-3,many,CAASGAGTDTQYF,TGTGCCGCTAGCGGGGCAGGCACAGATACGCAGTATTTT
NA,TRBJ2-1,TRBV4-1,NA,CASSHDYDEQFF,TGCGCCAGCAGCCATGACTACGATGAGCAGTTCTTC
NA,TRBJ2-7,TRBV29-1,NA,CSVLNYGDYEQYF,TGCAGCGTTCTAAACTACGGGGACTACGAGCAGTACTTC
NA,TRBJ2-2,TRBV29-1,NA,CSVEDERANTGELFF,TGCAGCGTTGAAGATGAACGGGCGAACACCGGGGAGCTGTTTTTT
TRBD1,TRBJ2-7,TRBV11-3,NA,CASNLTDRGTYEQYF,TGTGCCAGCAACTTGACGGACAGGGGGACCTACGAGCAGTACTTC
NA,TRBJ2-4,TRBV11-2,once,CASSLYKGREAKNIQYF,TGTGCCAGCAGCTTATATAAGGGGAGAGAAGCCAAAAACATTCAGTACTTC
TRBD1,TRBJ1-1,TRBV4-1,few,CASSQAGQGVMNTEAFF,TGCGCCAGCAGCCAAGCGGGACAGGGGGTCATGAACACTGAAGCTTTCTTT
NA,TRBJ1-2,TRBV4-1,few,CASSQFETSNYGYTF,TGCGCCAGCAGCCAATTTGAGACGTCTAACTATGGCTACACCTTC
NA,TRBJ1-4,TRBV4-1,NA,CASSHRGHAGRLFF,TGCGCCAGCAGCCACCGAGGACACGCCGGTCGACTGTTTTTT
NA,TRBJ2-1,TRBV12-3/TRBV12-4,NA,CASRQHNNEQFF,TGTGCCAGCAGACAACACAACAATGAGCAGTTCTTC
TRBD1,TRBJ1-4,TRBV29-1,few,CSGGGQNEKLFF,TGCAGCGGGGGGGGACAGAATGAAAAACTGTTTTTT
NA,TRBJ2-7,TRBV29-1,many,CSVKLAEQYF,TGCAGCGTCAAGCTGGCCGAGCAGTACTTC
NA,TRBJ2-1,TRBV6-6,NA,CASSASDRSSYIEQFF,TGTGCCAGCAGTGCCTCCGACAGAAGCTCCTACATTGAGCAGTTCTTC
TRBD2,TRBJ2-2,TRBV6-6,NA,CASSKTSSGPNTGELFF,TGTGCCAGCAGCAAGACCTCTAGCGGGCCGAACACCGGGGAGCTGTTTTTT
TRBD2,TRBJ2-1,TRBV11-2,NA,CASRLAGNNEQFF,TGTGCCAGCAGATTAGCGGGAAACAATGAGCAGTTCTTC